The subject of this entry is one T cell receptor (beta chain). CDR1 and CDR2 from the germline V gene are KGHSH and LQKENI. V lost 3 bases to trimming and J lost 5 bases; unmatched junction nucleotides: 3. This CDR3 comprises 14 residues. Seattle's enrolled individuals joined amid active infection and were then monitored longitudinally. This sample stems from a study of blood T cell repertoires in COVID-19. Overall study: The analysed material was cDNA or gDNA that came from T cells, B-cell-depleted T cells, or PBMCs.

Authors' methods: Nucleated cell number was recorded as an estimate derived from reference gene primer amplification. Generated by immunoSEQ multiplex PCR, the TCRdb table keeps only in-frame clones and is missing some. V and J calls and clone size are given by that table; D and trimming were obtained from the DNA. The sample shows 77,000 or so clones, around 83% of them seen only once. This sequence joins TRBV18 and TRBJ2-5; 10 bases map to TRBD2. Sequencing was carried out using peripheral blood. This TCR derives from a man aged 30-40 years with COVID-19, enrolled during active disease. The CDR3 sequence is CASSPGLARETQYF. The CDR3, as DNA: TGTGCCAGCTCACCGGGACTAGCGCGTGAGACCCAGTACTTC. The full variable domain, its missing parts supplied by reference TRBV18 and TRBJ2-5, is NAGVMQNPRHLVRRRGQEARLRCSPMKGHSHVYWYRQLPEEGLKFMVYLQKENIIDESGMPKERFSAEFPKEGPSILRIQQVVRGDSAAYFCASSPGLARETQYFGPGTRLLVL.